The rows below give T cell receptor beta chains drawn from one sample of a study of beta chain features in type 1 diabetes. Repertoires were generated with immunoSEQ multiplex PCR, while TCRdb's copy carries only in-frame clones and drops some. The sample lists 600,000 or so clones; 11% to 15% were seen once. The material sequenced was naive CD4+ T cells from blood. The receptors were gathered from a man between 18 and 35 years old with type 1 diabetes. The CDR3 runs from the conserved cysteine through the conserved F or W. The D gene is left open where the match is weak. The listing skips clone size in some rows; elsewhere it reads once, few, many or a size class.

>TRBJ1-4|TRBV30|few|NA
TGTGCCTGGAGTGTCAACAGGGTTGGGGAAAAACTGTTTTTT
CAWSVNRVGEKLFF
>TRBJ2-4|TRBV6-5|NA|NA
TGTGCCAGCAGTCTTAAACAGGGATCCAAAAACATTCAGTACTTC
CASSLKQGSKNIQYF
>TRBJ2-5|TRBV11-2|NA|NA
TGTGCCAGCAGCTTAGAGGCAGTCCAAGAGACCCAGTACTTC
CASSLEAVQETQYF
>TRBJ2-5|TRBV5-1|NA|TRBD1
TGCGCCAGCAAGGGACAGACCGAAGAGACCCAGTACTTC
CASKGQTEETQYF
>TRBJ1-1|TRBV6-5|few|TRBD1
TGTGCCAGCACCCCGGACAGGGCGAACACTGAAGCTTTCTTT
CASTPDRANTEAFF
>TRBJ1-3|TRBV29-1|few|NA
TGCAGCGCCTTTTCGGACAGCAGCCTTGGAAACACCATATATTTT
CSAFSDSSLGNTIYF
>TRBJ2-1|TRBV15|few|TRBD2
TGTGCCACCAGCAGGAGATCTAGCGGGATGGATGAGCAGTTCTTC
CATSRRSSGMDEQFF
>TRBJ2-1|TRBV5-4|NA|NA
TGTGCCAGCAGCTTGTCGCACGGAGCCTACAATGAGCAGTTCTTC
CASSLSHGAYNEQFF
>TRBJ1-1|TRBV2|few|NA
TGTGCCAGCAGTGACCAACTTACAGGGAACACTGAAGCTTTCTTT
CASSDQLTGNTEAFF
>TRBJ1-1|TRBV5-1|NA|NA
TGCGCCAGCAGCTTGGATGGGACGTGGAACACTGAAGCTTTCTTT
CASSLDGTWNTEAFF
>TRBJ2-5|TRBV29-1|NA|NA
TGCAGCGTTCTAGGGGAGACCCAGTACTTC
CSVLGETQYF
>TRBJ2-3|TRBV5-4|few|NA
TGTGCCAGCAGCTTGGGGGGGACTAGCACAGATACGCAGTATTTT
CASSLGGTSTDTQYF
>TRBJ1-4|TRBV23-1|many|NA
TGCGCCAGCAGTCAATCCAGGACGGGTGAAAAACTGTTTTTT
CASSQSRTGEKLFF
>TRBJ1-1|TRBV30|few|NA
TGTGCCCTTAACCATAGGAACAGAAAGATCGAAGCTTTCTTT
CALNHRNRKIEAFF
>TRBJ2-1|TRBV2|NA|NA
TGTGCCAGCAGTGAAGCGATCCTTCTGGGCGGGGGCCTTACAAACAATGAGCAGTTCTTC
CASSEAILLGGGLTNNEQFF
>TRBJ2-1|TRBV4-1|few|TRBD2
TGCGCCAGCAGCCAAGAAACCGGGAGGGGGTTCTTC
CASSQETGRGFF
>TRBJ1-1|TRBV10-1|NA|NA
TGCGCCAGCAGTGTCGCAGTGGACACTGAAGCTTTCTTT
CASSVAVDTEAFF
>TRBJ1-5|TRBV5-5|few|NA
TGTGCCAGCAGCCAGGGACCGAATAGCAATCAGCCCCAGCATTTT
CASSQGPNSNQPQHF
>TRBJ1-1|TRBV10-3|few|NA
TGTGCCACCCACCCCGTGTTCAGGGACAACACTGAAGCTTTCTTT
CATHPVFRDNTEAFF
>TRBJ2-7|TRBV30|few|NA
TGTGCCTGGAGTGTACTCCACAGCCAGTACTTC
CAWSVLHSQYF
>TRBJ2-7|TRBV18|NA|NA
TGTGCCAGCTCACCAGAGCAGGGAGGCGAGCAGTACTTC
CASSPEQGGEQYF
>TRBJ2-5|TRBV28|NA|TRBD1
TGTGCCAGCAGCCACGGGACAGAGCAAGAGACCCAGTACTTC
CASSHGTEQETQYF
>TRBJ2-1|TRBV14|few|NA
TGTGCCAGCGCCATAATGGCGTCCTACAATGAGCAGTTCTTC
CASAIMASYNEQFF
>TRBJ1-4|TRBV7-8|few|TRBD1
TGTGCCAGCAGCTCGGGACAGAGAAATGAAAAACTGTTTTTT
CASSSGQRNEKLFF
>TRBJ1-2|TRBV4-1|NA|NA
TGCGCCAGCAGCCCGCTGGGGCTTGTCTACACCTTC
CASSPLGLVYTF
>TRBJ1-1|TRBV29-1|NA|TRBD1
TGCAGCGTTCCACTCAGGGGGCTAAACACTGAAGCTTTCTTT
CSVPLRGLNTEAFF
>TRBJ2-1|TRBV28|few|NA
TGTGCCAGCAGTTTTGGGAGCGTATCCTACAATGAGCAGTTCTTC
CASSFGSVSYNEQFF
>TRBJ2-2|TRBV30|NA|TRBD2
TGTGCCTGGAGTGCATCCGGGACTATCCCCGGGGAGCTGTTTTTT
CAWSASGTIPGELFF